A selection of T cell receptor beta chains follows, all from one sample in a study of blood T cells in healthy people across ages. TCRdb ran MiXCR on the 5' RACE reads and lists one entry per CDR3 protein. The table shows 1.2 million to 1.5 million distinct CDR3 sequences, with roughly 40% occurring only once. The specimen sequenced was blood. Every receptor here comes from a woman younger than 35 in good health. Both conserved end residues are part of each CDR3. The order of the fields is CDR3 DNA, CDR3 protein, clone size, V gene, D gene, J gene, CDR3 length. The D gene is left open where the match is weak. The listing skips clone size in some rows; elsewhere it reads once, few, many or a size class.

TGTGCCAGCAGCTACGGGACGCTCAATGAGCAGTACTTC CASSYGTLNEQYF NA TRBV7-2 NA TRBJ2-7 13
TGTGCCAGCAGTTACTTTAATGGACGGCGATCAAATCATTCACCCCTCCACTTT CASSYFNGRRSNHSPLHF NA TRBV6-5 NA TRBJ1-6 18
TGTGCCACCAGCTCCCCAGGGGCAGGGGCGACCTACAATGAGCAGTTCTTC CATSSPGAGATYNEQFF few TRBV15 NA TRBJ2-1 17
TGTGCCACCAGCAGGAAGGGGGGGGATCAGCCCCAGCATTTT CATSRKGGDQPQHF NA TRBV15 NA TRBJ1-5 14
TGTGCCAGCAGTCCGACGACTAGAGCTGGCTACACCTTC CASSPTTRAGYTF NA TRBV12-3/TRBV12-4 NA TRBJ1-2 13
TGTGCCAGCAGTTACTCCCGGGAAGGGTCACCCCTCCACTTT CASSYSREGSPLHF NA TRBV6-6 NA TRBJ1-6 14
TGTGCCAGCAGCTCATACGGACAGGGTGGGGGGCAGTACTTC CASSSYGQGGGQYF NA TRBV2 TRBD1 TRBJ2-7 14
TGTGCCAGCAGCCTGGGGCAGGGGGCTCTCACTGGCACAGATACGCAGTATTTT CASSLGQGALTGTDTQYF few TRBV9 TRBD1 TRBJ2-3 18
TGTGCCAGCAGCTTGGAAGGCACACAATCAGATACGCAGTATTTT CASSLEGTQSDTQYF NA TRBV13 NA TRBJ2-3 15
TGCGCCAGCAGCTGGACTAGCTATCCCACAGATACGCAGTATTTT CASSWTSYPTDTQYF NA TRBV5-1 TRBD2 TRBJ2-3 15
TGTGCCAGCAGCCATACTAGCGGCGGGGCAGAGATGCAGTATTTT CASSHTSGGAEMQYF NA TRBV11-2 TRBD2 TRBJ2-3 15
TGCAGCGCTGGGACAGGATCCTACGAGCAGTACTTC CSAGTGSYEQYF many TRBV29-1 TRBD1 TRBJ2-7 12
TGCAGTGCCACTGCCGGGACAGGGGAGAGGGAGACCCAGTACTTC CSATAGTGERETQYF NA TRBV20-1 TRBD1 TRBJ2-5 15
TGTGCCAGGGGTACGTGGGGGCGATTGGATCAGCCCCAGCATTTT CARGTWGRLDQPQHF NA TRBV21-1 NA TRBJ1-5 15
TGTGCCAGCAGTGAAATGGCAGCACTCTCTAACTATGGCTACACCTTC CASSEMAALSNYGYTF few TRBV6-1 NA TRBJ1-2 16
TGCGCCAGCAGCCCGACAAAATCGACTAGCGGGGGGACCTACGAGCAGTACTTC CASSPTKSTSGGTYEQYF NA TRBV5-1 TRBD2 TRBJ2-7 18
TGCGCCAGCAGCTTGGGTGCTAGCGGGATTAACGAGCAGTACTTC CASSLGASGINEQYF NA TRBV5-1 TRBD2 TRBJ2-7 15
TGTGCCAGCAGTGACTCGACGGACAGGGCGGTCTATGGCTACACCTTC CASSDSTDRAVYGYTF few TRBV6-4 TRBD1 TRBJ1-2 16
TGTGCCAGCAGCAACTGGAGGAATAGATCCGGCTACACCTTC CASSNWRNRSGYTF few TRBV21-1 NA TRBJ1-2 14
TGTGCTAGTGGTTTGACTTCAGGACAGGCGCTTTACAATCAGCCCCAGCATTTT CASGLTSGQALYNQPQHF NA TRBV12-5 TRBD1 TRBJ1-5 18
TGCGCCAGCAGCTTCAATGGAGTTACTGAAGCTTTCTTT CASSFNGVTEAFF NA TRBV5-1 NA TRBJ1-1 13
TGTGCCAGCAGCGTAGGGACTGCTGGAAACATTCAGTACTTC CASSVGTAGNIQYF once TRBV7-9 NA TRBJ2-4 14
TGTGCCAGCACCCTTTCCCCTGGATCCTACGAGCAGTACTTC CASTLSPGSYEQYF few TRBV7-2 NA TRBJ2-7 14
TGCAGTGCTATCCCTGGGACCCCGAGTGACAATGAGCAGTTCTTC CSAIPGTPSDNEQFF NA TRBV20-1 NA TRBJ2-1 15
TGTGCTAGTGGCCCCGGGACTAGTGGTAGCACAGATACGCAGTATTTT CASGPGTSGSTDTQYF NA TRBV12-5 TRBD2 TRBJ2-3 16
TGTGCCAGCAGCTCCAGCGGGACTTATAGCTCCTACGAGCAGTACTTC CASSSSGTYSSYEQYF NA TRBV11-2 TRBD2 TRBJ2-7 16
TGTGCCAGCATAAAGCAAAATGAGCAGTTCTTC CASIKQNEQFF NA TRBV28 NA TRBJ2-1 11
TGTGCCATCAGGACAGGGGGCCCGAATCAGCCCCAGCATTTT CAIRTGGPNQPQHF many TRBV10-3 TRBD1 TRBJ1-5 14
TGCGCCAGCAGCCAAGATAGCGGGGACAGCCGAAATGAGCAGTACTTC CASSQDSGDSRNEQYF NA TRBV4-1 NA TRBJ2-4 16
TGTGCCAGCACCCAAAGACAGGGGGCAGTTGAAAAACTGTTTTTT CASTQRQGAVEKLFF few TRBV12-3/TRBV12-4 TRBD1 TRBJ1-4 15
TGTGCCATCAGTGTTCGGGAAATAAACTATGGCTACACCTTC CAISVREINYGYTF NA TRBV10-3 NA TRBJ1-2 14
TGCAGTGCTAGAGCCCTTTCCGGGACCGAATACGAGCAGTACTTC CSARALSGTEYEQYF few TRBV20-1 NA TRBJ2-7 15
TGCAGCGTTACCCGACTAGCGGGGGCCTACGAGCAGTACTTC CSVTRLAGAYEQYF few TRBV29-1 TRBD2 TRBJ2-7 14
TGCAGTGCTCTACTAGCGGGGCATAGCACAGATACGCAGTATTTT CSALLAGHSTDTQYF few TRBV20-1 TRBD2 TRBJ2-3 15
TGTGCCATCAGTCGTAGCGGGGGGGCGCAAGAGACCCAGTACTTC CAISRSGGAQETQYF few TRBV10-3 TRBD2 TRBJ2-5 15
TGCGCCAGCAGCCAAGGGCAGAACCAAAACATTCAGTACTTC CASSQGQNQNIQYF few TRBV4-1 NA TRBJ2-4 14
TGTGCCAGCAACCAAATCGGGGATTCACCCCTCCACTTT CASNQIGDSPLHF NA TRBV14 NA TRBJ1-6 13
TGTGCCAGCAGTTTATCTAGGTCGAACACCGGGGAGCTGTTTTTT CASSLSRSNTGELFF NA TRBV27 NA TRBJ2-2 15
TGCGCCAGCAGCTTGGGCACCGGGACAGGGGGCGAGCAGTACTTC CASSLGTGTGGEQYF NA TRBV5-1 TRBD1 TRBJ2-7 15
TGTGCCAGCAGTGGGACATCAACTAATGAAAAACTGTTTTTT CASSGTSTNEKLFF NA TRBV28 NA TRBJ1-4 14
TGTGCCAGCAGTCGGGCCTGGGGCACAGATACGCAGTATTTT CASSRAWGTDTQYF few TRBV12-3/TRBV12-4 NA TRBJ2-3 14
TGCAGCGTTGGTGGTTCGGCCGAGCTAACTAACTATGGCTACACCTTC CSVGGSAELTNYGYTF NA TRBV29-1 NA TRBJ1-2 16
TGTGCCAGCAGCTTAATGGAGGGCCCCTACGAGCAGTACTTC CASSLMEGPYEQYF few TRBV7-2 NA TRBJ2-7 14
TGCAGCGGACGACGGGCTAGCGGGGGGAAATGGGAGACCCAGTACTTC CSGRRASGGKWETQYF many TRBV20-1 TRBD2 TRBJ2-5 16
TGTGCCAGCAGCCCGGGACAGGGGATGGGTCAGCCCCAGCATTTT CASSPGQGMGQPQHF few TRBV5-6 TRBD1 TRBJ1-5 15
TGTGCCATCAGCGCTGGGACGCAATCAGCTAACTATGGCTACACCTTC CAISAGTQSANYGYTF NA TRBV10-3 NA TRBJ1-2 16
TGTGCCATCAGTGAGTATGCGGGGGGATACAATGAGCAGTTCTTC CAISEYAGGYNEQFF NA TRBV10-3 TRBD2 TRBJ2-1 15
TGCGCCAGCAGCTTCGGGGCCGGGACAGGGTATGGCTACACCTTC CASSFGAGTGYGYTF NA TRBV5-1 TRBD1 TRBJ1-2 15
TGCAGCGTAACCCCGGCATTCCTTGGGGACACACGATACCAAGAGACCCAGTACTTC CSVTPAFLGDTRYQETQYF once TRBV29-1 NA TRBJ2-5 19
TGCGCCAGCAGCTTGGAGTACAATGAGGCCTATGGCTACACCTTC CASSLEYNEAYGYTF NA TRBV5-1 NA TRBJ1-2 15
TGTGCCAGCAGTGACAGGGGTGGGATCACTGAAGCTTTCTTT CASSDRGGITEAFF NA TRBV6-1 NA TRBJ1-1 14
TGTGCCACCAGTGGAGGGAGCGGGAGGCCAAAGGGAGATACGCAGTATTTT CATSGGSGRPKGDTQYF NA TRBV24-1 TRBD2 TRBJ2-3 17
TGTGCCAGCGACAGCGCGAACACCGGGGAGCTGTTTTTT CASDSANTGELFF NA TRBV28 NA TRBJ2-2 13
TGTGCCAGCAGGGGGGTGAAGGCGGGGACCCAGTACTTC CASRGVKAGTQYF NA TRBV12-3/TRBV12-4 NA TRBJ2-5 13
TGTGCCAGTCGAACCCCCCCCGATCAGCCCCAGCATTTT CASRTPPDQPQHF NA TRBV19 NA TRBJ1-5 13
TGTGCCAGCAGCGGCGGGGGGTTCTCCTACAATGAGCAGTTCTTC CASSGGGFSYNEQFF few TRBV12-3/TRBV12-4 TRBD2 TRBJ2-1 15